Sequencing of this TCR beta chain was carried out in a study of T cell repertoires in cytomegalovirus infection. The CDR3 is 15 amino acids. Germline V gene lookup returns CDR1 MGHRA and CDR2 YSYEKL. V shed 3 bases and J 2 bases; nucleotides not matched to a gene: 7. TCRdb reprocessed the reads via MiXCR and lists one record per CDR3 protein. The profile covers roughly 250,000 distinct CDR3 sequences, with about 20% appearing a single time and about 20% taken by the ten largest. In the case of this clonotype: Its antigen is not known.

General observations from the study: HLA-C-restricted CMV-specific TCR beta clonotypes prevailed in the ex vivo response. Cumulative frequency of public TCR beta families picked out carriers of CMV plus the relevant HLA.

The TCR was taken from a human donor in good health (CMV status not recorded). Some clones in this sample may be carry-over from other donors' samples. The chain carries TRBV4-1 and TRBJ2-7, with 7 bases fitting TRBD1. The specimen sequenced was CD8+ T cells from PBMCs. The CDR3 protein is CASSQDPGGAYEQYF. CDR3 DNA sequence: TGCGCCAGCAGCCAGGACCCAGGGGGAGCCTACGAGCAGTACTTC.